The clone carrying this T cell receptor (beta chain) was recorded once. The CDR3 consists of 11 residues. Between the trimmed V and J ends, which lost 3 bases and 6 bases, there was a span of 8 bases. Looked up from germline, CDR1 is DFQATT and CDR2 is SNEGSKA (reference sequence). This sample stems from a study of identical twins. TCRdb itself ran the 5' RACE reads through MiXCR, one entry per CDR3 protein. Of about 520,000 distinct CDR3 sequences listed, roughly a fifth are singletons. Separately, the same data were catalogued under a study of T cells expressing NK-cell markers.

The TCR comes from a woman aged 18-35 years in good health. What was sequenced was CD4+ T cells sorted from blood. This chain links TRBV20-1 with TRBJ1-1; D not resolved. The CDR3, as DNA: TGCAGTGCTAGGGGGTGGGCTGAAGCTTTCTTT. This gives the protein CSARGWAEAFF.